A selection of T cell receptor beta chains follows, all from one sample in a study of T cells in Graves' hyperthyroidism and ophthalmopathy. A single record per CDR3 protein comes from TCRdb applying MiXCR to the multiplex PCR reads. This table holds fewer than 450,000 distinct CDR3 sequences, more than 12% found once. What was sequenced was blood. The origin of the receptors is a man aged 45-60 years with Graves' ophthalmopathy. Each CDR3 is given with its conserved first and last residue. Each record gives: J gene, D gene, clone size, V gene, CDR3 protein, CDR3 DNA. D genes are given only for firm matches. Clone size appears in some rows only: once, few, many, or a class for an expanded clone.

>TRBJ2-7|TRBD1|many|TRBV20-1
CSAREIGTGEYEQYF
TGCAGTGCTAGAGAGATCGGGACAGGAGAGTACGAGCAGTACTTC
>TRBJ2-7|TRBD2|many|TRBV2
CASSGFGTSVLGEQYF
TGTGCCAGCAGTGGGTTTGGGACTAGCGTCTTGGGCGAGCAGTACTTC
>TRBJ2-2|-|many|TRBV7-7
CASSSAPGANTGELFF
TGTGCTAGCAGCTCCGCCCCAGGGGCGAACACCGGGGAGCTGTTTTTT
>TRBJ2-2|-|many|TRBV3-1
CASSQVGLTGELFF
TGTGCCAGCAGCCAAGTCGGGCTAACCGGGGAGCTGTTTTTT
>TRBJ2-7|TRBD1|many|TRBV28
CASRRQGSSYEQYF
TGTGCCAGCAGGAGACAGGGGAGCTCCTACGAGCAGTACTTC
>TRBJ1-2|-|many|TRBV13
CASSLAIGGNYGYTF
TGTGCCAGCAGCTTAGCCATAGGGGGAAACTATGGCTACACCTTC
>TRBJ1-3|-|-|TRBV30
CAWNKELPRNTIYF
TGTGCCTGGAATAAGGAACTTCCCCGAAACACCATATATTTT
>TRBJ2-1|-|-|TRBV24-1
CATSESRVPYNEQFF
TGTGCCACCAGTGAGTCCAGGGTGCCCTACAATGAGCAGTTCTTC
>TRBJ2-1|TRBD2|many|TRBV5-1
CASALSGDYNEQFF
TGCGCCAGCGCCCTTAGCGGGGACTACAATGAGCAGTTCTTC
>TRBJ2-3|-|many|TRBV12-3/TRBV12-4
CASSLDRTSTDTQYF
TGTGCCAGCAGTTTAGACAGGACTAGCACAGATACGCAGTATTTT
>TRBJ2-7|-|many|TRBV5-1
CASSLGWRVGSYEQYF
TGCGCCAGCAGCTTGGGATGGCGGGTCGGCTCTTACGAGCAGTACTTC
>TRBJ2-5|-|few|TRBV4-1
CASSQETGAAGETQYF
TGCGCCAGCAGCCAGGAAACAGGGGCAGCGGGCGAGACCCAGTACTTC
>TRBJ2-4|TRBD1|few|TRBV20-1
CSTYRDSRIIQYF
TGCAGTACCTACAGGGACAGTAGGATCATTCAGTACTTC
>TRBJ2-3|-|many|TRBV6-1
CASSEVRGSTDTQYF
TGTGCCAGCAGTGAAGTGCGCGGGAGCACAGATACGCAGTATTTT
>TRBJ2-3|TRBD2|many|TRBV20-1
CSARVGSGRDSSTDTQYF
TGCAGTGCTAGAGTTGGCAGCGGGAGGGACTCTAGCACAGATACGCAGTATTTT
>TRBJ2-5|TRBD1|-|TRBV9
CASSVFGRGQETQYF
TGTGCCAGCAGCGTATTCGGCAGGGGGCAAGAGACCCAGTACTTC
>TRBJ2-7|TRBD1|-|TRBV4-1
CASSQVLGQNSYEQYF
TGCGCCAGCAGCCAAGTTTTGGGACAGAACTCCTACGAGCAGTACTTC
>TRBJ2-1|TRBD2|many|TRBV11-2
CASSLSSGNSNEQFF
TGTGCCAGCAGCTTATCTAGCGGGAATAGCAATGAGCAGTTCTTC
>TRBJ2-2|-|few|TRBV12-3/TRBV12-4
CASRLQGTGELFF
TGTGCCAGCAGGTTACAGGGTACCGGGGAGCTGTTTTTT